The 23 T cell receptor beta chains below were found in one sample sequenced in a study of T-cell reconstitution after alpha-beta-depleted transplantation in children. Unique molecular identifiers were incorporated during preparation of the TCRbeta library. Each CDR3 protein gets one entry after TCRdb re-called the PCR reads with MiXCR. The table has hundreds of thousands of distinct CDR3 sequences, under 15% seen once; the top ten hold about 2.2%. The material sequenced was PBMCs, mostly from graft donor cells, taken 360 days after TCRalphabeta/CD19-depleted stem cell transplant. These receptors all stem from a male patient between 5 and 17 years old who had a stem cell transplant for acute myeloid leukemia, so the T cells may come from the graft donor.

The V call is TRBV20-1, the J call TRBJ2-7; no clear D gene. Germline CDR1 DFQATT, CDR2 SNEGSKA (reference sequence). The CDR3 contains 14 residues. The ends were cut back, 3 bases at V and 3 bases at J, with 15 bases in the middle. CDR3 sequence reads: CSASLAQVNYEQYF. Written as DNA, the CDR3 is TGCAGTGCTAGCTTGGCCCAGGTGAACTACGAGCAGTACTTC.

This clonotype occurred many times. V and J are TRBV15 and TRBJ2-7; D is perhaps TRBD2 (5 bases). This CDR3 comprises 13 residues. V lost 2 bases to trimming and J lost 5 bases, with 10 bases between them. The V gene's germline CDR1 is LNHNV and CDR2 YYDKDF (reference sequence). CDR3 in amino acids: CATSRSARDEQYF. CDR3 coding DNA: TGTGCCACCAGCAGATCGGCGAGGGACGAGCAGTACTTC.

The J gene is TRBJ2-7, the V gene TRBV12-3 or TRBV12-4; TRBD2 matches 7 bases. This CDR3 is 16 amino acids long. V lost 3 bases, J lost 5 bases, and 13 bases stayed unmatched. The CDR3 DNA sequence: TGTGCCAGCAGTTTCACCCGTGGGAGGGCCCGGAACGAGCAGTACTTC. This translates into CASSFTRGRARNEQYF.

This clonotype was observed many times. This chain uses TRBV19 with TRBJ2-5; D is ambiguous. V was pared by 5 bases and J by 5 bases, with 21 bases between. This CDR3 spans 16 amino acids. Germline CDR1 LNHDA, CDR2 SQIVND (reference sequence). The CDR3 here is CASSPDSSLTAETQYF. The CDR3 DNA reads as TGTGCCAGTAGTCCCGACTCGAGTCTCACGGCGGAGACCCAGTACTTC.

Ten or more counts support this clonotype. CDR3 in amino acids: CASSFWVGASGTSGNEQFF. CDR3 nucleotides: TGCGCCAGCAGCTTTTGGGTCGGGGCTAGCGGGACGTCGGGGAATGAGCAGTTCTTC. The rearrangement joins TRBV5-1 to TRBJ2-1, with 9 bases matching TRBD2. This CDR3 has 19 residues. J lost 7 bases, V lost 2 bases, and 19 bases had no gene match. CDR1 and CDR2 (germline): SGHRS, YFSETQ.

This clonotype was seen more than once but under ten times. The CDR3: CASSQAAGWSYEQYF. CDR3 bases: TGTGCCAGCAGCCAAGCGGCGGGGTGGTCCTACGAGCAGTACTTC. This chain joins TRBV14 and TRBJ2-7, with D possibly being TRBD2 (6 bases). Trimming took off 1 base at V and 1 base at J, with 11 bases between the two ends. The CDR3 loop spans 15 amino acids. CDR1 SGHDN and CDR2 FVKESK come from the germline V gene.

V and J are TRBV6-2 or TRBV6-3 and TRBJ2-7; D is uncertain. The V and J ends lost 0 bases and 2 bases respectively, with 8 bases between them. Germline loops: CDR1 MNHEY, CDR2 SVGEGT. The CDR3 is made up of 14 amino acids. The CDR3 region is CASSYSIVTYEQYF. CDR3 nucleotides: TGTGCCAGCAGTTACTCGATAGTCACCTACGAGCAGTACTTC.

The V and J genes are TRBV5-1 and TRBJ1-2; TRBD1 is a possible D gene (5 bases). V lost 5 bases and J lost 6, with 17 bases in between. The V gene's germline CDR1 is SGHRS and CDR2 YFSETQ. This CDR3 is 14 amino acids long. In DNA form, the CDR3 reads TGCGCCAGCAGAAGTCAGGGAGTGTTTGATGGCTACACCTTC. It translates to CASRSQGVFDGYTF. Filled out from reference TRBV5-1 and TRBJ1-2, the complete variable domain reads KAGVTQTPRYLIKTRGQQVTLSCSPISGHRSVSWYQQTPGQGLQFLFEYFSETQRNKGNFPGRFSGRQFSNSRSEMNVSTLELGDSALYLCASRSQGVFDGYTFGSGTRLTVV.

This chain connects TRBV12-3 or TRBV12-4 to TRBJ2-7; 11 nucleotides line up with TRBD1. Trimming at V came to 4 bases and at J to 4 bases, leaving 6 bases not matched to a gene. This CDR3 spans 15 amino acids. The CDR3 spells CASSSTGQGAYEQYF. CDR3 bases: TGTGCCAGCAGTTCCACCGGACAGGGGGCTTACGAGCAGTACTTC.

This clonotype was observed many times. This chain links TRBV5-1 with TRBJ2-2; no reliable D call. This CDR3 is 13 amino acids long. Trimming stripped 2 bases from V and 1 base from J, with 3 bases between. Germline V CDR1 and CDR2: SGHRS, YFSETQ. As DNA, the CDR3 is TGCGCCAGCAGCTTCAAGAACACCGGGGAGCTGTTTTTT. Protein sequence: CASSFKNTGELFF.

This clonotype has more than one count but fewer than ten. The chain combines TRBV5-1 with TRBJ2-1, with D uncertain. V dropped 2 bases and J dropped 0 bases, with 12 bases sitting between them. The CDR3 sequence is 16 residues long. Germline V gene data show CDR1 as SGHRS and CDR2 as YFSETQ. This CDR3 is CASSLFNLFSYNEQFF. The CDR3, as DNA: TGCGCCAGCAGCTTATTCAATCTTTTCTCCTACAATGAGCAGTTCTTC.

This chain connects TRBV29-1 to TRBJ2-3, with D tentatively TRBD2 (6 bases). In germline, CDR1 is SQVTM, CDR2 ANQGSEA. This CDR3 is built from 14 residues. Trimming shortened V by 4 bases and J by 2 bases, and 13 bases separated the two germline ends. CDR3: CSVGRGPSTDTQYF. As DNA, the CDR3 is TGCAGCGTTGGGCGGGGACCTTCCACAGATACGCAGTATTTT.

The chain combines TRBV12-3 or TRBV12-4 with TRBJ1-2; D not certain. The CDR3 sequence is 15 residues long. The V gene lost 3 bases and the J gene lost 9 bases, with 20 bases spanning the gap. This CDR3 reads CASSFTHFPEGSYTF. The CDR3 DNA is TGTGCCAGCAGTTTTACCCACTTCCCTGAAGGGAGCTACACCTTC.

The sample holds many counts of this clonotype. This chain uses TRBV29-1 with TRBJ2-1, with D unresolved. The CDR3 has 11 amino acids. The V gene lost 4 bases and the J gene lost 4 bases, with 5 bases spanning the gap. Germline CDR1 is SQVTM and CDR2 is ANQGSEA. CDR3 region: CSVGGYNEQFF. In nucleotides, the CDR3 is TGCAGCGTTGGAGGTTACAATGAGCAGTTCTTC.

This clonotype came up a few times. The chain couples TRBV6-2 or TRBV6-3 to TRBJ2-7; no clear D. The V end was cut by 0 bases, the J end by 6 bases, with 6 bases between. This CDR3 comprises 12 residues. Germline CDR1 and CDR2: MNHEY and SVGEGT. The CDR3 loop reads CASSYSPVEQYF. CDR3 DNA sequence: TGTGCCAGCAGTTACTCACCAGTCGAGCAGTACTTC.

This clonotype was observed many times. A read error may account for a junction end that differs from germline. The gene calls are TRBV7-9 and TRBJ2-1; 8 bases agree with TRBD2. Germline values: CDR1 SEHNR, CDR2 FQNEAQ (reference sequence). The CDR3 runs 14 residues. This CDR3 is CASSLAGENNEQFF. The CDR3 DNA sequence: TGTGCCAGCAGCCTAGCGGGCGAGAACAATGAGCAGTTCTTC.

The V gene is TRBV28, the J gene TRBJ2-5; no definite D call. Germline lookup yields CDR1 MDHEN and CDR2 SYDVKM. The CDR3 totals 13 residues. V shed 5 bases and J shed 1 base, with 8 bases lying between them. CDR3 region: CASSPTPQETQYF. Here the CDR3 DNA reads TGTGCCAGCAGTCCAACCCCCCAAGAGACCCAGTACTTC.

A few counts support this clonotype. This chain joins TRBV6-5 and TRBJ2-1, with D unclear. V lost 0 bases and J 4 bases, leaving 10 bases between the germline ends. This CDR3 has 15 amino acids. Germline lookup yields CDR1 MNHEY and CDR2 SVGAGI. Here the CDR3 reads CASSYSPDNYNEQFF. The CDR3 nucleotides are TGTGCCAGCAGTTACTCCCCCGACAATTACAATGAGCAGTTCTTC.

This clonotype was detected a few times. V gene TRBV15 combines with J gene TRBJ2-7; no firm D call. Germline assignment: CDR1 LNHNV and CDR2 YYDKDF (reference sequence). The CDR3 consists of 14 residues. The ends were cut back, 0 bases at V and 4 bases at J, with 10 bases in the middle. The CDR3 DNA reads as TGTGCCACCAGCAGAGAAGTGTGGATATACGAGCAGTACTTC. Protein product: CATSREVWIYEQYF. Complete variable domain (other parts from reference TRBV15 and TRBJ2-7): DAMVIQNPRYQVTQFGKPVTLSCSQTLNHNVMYWYQQKSSQAPKLLFHYYDKDFNNEADTPDNFQSRRPNTSFCFLDIRSPGLGDTAMYLCATSREVWIYEQYFGPGTRLTVT.

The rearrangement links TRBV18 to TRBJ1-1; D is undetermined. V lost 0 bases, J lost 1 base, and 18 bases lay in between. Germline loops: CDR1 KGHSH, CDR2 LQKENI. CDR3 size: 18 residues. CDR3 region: CASSPPLQLTPENTEAFF. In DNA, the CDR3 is TGTGCCAGCTCACCACCGCTACAGCTAACGCCCGAGAACACTGAAGCTTTCTTT.

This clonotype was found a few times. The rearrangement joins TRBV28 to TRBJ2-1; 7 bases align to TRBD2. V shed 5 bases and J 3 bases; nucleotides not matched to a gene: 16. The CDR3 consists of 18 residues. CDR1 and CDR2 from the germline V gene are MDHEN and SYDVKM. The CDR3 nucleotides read TGTGCCAGCAGTGAGCCGGGACTACCTAGGACCATCTACAATGAGCAGTTCTTC. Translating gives CASSEPGLPRTIYNEQFF.

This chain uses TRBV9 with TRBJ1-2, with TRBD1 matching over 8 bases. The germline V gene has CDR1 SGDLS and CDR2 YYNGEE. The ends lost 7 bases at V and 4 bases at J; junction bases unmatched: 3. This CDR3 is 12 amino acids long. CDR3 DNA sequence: TGTGCCAGCGGGACAGGCCTCTATGGCTACACCTTC. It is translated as CASGTGLYGYTF.

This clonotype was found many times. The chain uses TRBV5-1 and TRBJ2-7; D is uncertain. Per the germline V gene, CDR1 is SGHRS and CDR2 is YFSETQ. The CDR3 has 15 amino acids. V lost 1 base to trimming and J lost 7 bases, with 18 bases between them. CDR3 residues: CASSLWGLDGWEQYF. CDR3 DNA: TGCGCCAGCAGCTTGTGGGGTCTTGACGGTTGGGAGCAGTACTTC.